This T cell receptor beta chain is drawn from a study of T cell responses to AZD1222 COVID-19 vaccine. Some clones are missing from TCRdb's copy, which holds only in-frame ones; the method was immunoSEQ multiplex PCR. The sample lists about 160,000 clones; 90% to 95% were seen once. Broader study findings: Elevations in Spike-specific TCR breadth and depth followed administration of two AZD1222 doses. It should be noted that donors were predominantly white British and more often female, and clonal diversity was possibly underestimated.

A word on this clone: Its target is not known.

From germline, CDR1 is LNHDA and CDR2 SQIVND (reference sequence). Trimming took 5 bases from V and 2 from J, leaving 16 bases between them. The length of the CDR3 is 16 residues. This sequence was found in an adult in good health. The gene calls are TRBV19 and TRBJ1-5; maybe TRBD1 (5 bases). This specimen was peripheral blood, taken on day 0 of MenACWY control vaccination. The CDR3 nucleotides read TGTGCCAGTAGTCCCGGACGGGGGTTGGGCAATCAGCCCCAGCATTTT. Its protein is CASSPGRGLGNQPQHF.